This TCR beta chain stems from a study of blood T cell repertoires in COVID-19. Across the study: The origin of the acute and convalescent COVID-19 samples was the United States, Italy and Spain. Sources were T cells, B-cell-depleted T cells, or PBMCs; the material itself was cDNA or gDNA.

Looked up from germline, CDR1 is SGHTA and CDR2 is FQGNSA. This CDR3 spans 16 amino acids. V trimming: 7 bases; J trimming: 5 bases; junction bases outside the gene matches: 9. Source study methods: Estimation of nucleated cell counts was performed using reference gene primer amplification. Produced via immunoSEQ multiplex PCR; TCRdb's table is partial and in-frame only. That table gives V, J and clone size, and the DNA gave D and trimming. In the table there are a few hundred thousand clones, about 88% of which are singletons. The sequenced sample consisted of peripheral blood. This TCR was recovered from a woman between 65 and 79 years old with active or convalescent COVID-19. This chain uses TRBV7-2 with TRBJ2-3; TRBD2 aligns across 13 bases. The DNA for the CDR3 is TGTGCCAGCACCCAAACTAGCGGGGGGGGTTTAGATACGCAGTATTTT. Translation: CASTQTSGGGLDTQYF.